The rows below give T cell receptor beta chains drawn from one sample of a study of OX40 agonist ivuxolimab in advanced cancers. Assay: immunoSEQ multiplex PCR; the TCRdb copy retains only in-frame clones and omits some. The data contain 45,000 to 60,000 clones, about 90% of them singletons. The sample was CD4+ or CD8+ T cells sorted from blood, taken in a trial of the OX40 agonist ivuxolimab. The origin of the receptors is an adult with an advanced solid tumor such as melanoma, head and neck, liver or kidney cancer. CDR3s include the opening cysteine and the closing phenylalanine or tryptophan. D genes are given only for firm matches. Clone size appears in some rows only: once, few, many, or a class for an expanded clone.

size	V	D	J	DNA	CDR3
once	TRBV28	.	TRBJ1-6	TGTGCCAGCAGCCCCGGACAGATTTATAATTCACCCCTCCACTTT	CASSPGQIYNSPLHF
once	TRBV7-3	TRBD2	TRBJ2-2	TGTGCCAGCAGCCCCCAGACTAGCGGGAGCGGAGGCGGGGAGCTGTTTTTT	CASSPQTSGSGGGELFF
.	TRBV2	.	TRBJ2-3	TGTGCCAGCAGTGGATTAAGGATAGACACAGATACGCAGTATTTT	CASSGLRIDTDTQYF
.	TRBV27	.	TRBJ1-5	TGTGCCAGCGGACCGTGGAGCAATCAGCCCCAGCATTTT	CASGPWSNQPQHF
once	TRBV5-5	.	TRBJ1-1	TGTGCCAGCAGCTTGAGACAGCAAAACACTGAAGCTTTCTTT	CASSLRQQNTEAFF
.	TRBV15	.	TRBJ1-2	TGTGCCACCAGCAGAGAGTTAGGGATCGTCTCTGGCTACACCTTC	CATSRELGIVSGYTF
.	TRBV30	TRBD2	TRBJ2-4	TGTGCCTGGAGTCTAGCGGGACTGAGTATAGCCAAAAACATTCAGTACTTC	CAWSLAGLSIAKNIQYF
.	TRBV4-2	.	TRBJ1-4	TGTGCCAGCGGGGGTACGGGGGAAAAACTGTTTTTT	CASGGTGEKLFF
.	TRBV4-1	TRBD2	TRBJ2-5	TGCGCCAGCAGCCCGGGACTAGCGGGAGGGTTCGAGACCCAGTACTTC	CASSPGLAGGFETQYF
once	TRBV28	.	TRBJ1-5	TGTGCCAGCAGATCTAGCAATCAGCCCCAGCATTTT	CASRSSNQPQHF
.	TRBV5-6	.	TRBJ1-1	TGTGCCAGCAGCTCGGTGGGGGCCCGGGTGGGCACTGAAGCTTTCTTT	CASSSVGARVGTEAFF
.	TRBV7-3	.	TRBJ2-2	TGTGCCAGCAGCCCCAGACTGGGTGGTGAAACCGGGGAGCTGTTTTTT	CASSPRLGGETGELFF
.	TRBV10-1	TRBD2	TRBJ2-3	TGCGCCAGCAGTGACCGAGGGGCTAGCGGGGTAACAGATACGCAGTATTTT	CASSDRGASGVTDTQYF
.	TRBV2	TRBD2	TRBJ2-3	TGTGCCAGCAGGATACTAGCGGGAGTCACAGATACGCAGTATTTT	CASRILAGVTDTQYF
.	TRBV12-5	.	TRBJ2-2	TGTGCTAGTGGTCAGGAGTCCGGGGAGCTGTTTTTT	CASGQESGELFF
.	TRBV28	.	TRBJ1-5	TGTGCCAGCAGTTTAGACAGCCCCCAGCCCCAGCATTTT	CASSLDSPQPQHF
.	TRBV4-1	.	TRBJ2-7	TGCGCCAGCAGCCAGGCCAAGGGTTACGAGCAGTACTTC	CASSQAKGYEQYF
.	TRBV2	.	TRBJ2-3	TGTGCCAGCAGTGACCGACCCACAGATACGCAGTATTTT	CASSDRPTDTQYF
once	TRBV4-1	.	TRBJ2-5	TGCGCCAGCAGCCAAGGGTGGCGGGATGAGACCCAGTACTTC	CASSQGWRDETQYF